This T cell receptor beta chain was profiled in a study of T cells in Graves' hyperthyroidism and ophthalmopathy. This CDR3 has 14 amino acids. Germline V gene data show CDR1 as LNHDA and CDR2 as SQIVND (reference sequence). Unmatched junction bases numbered 9, after V lost 8 bases and J lost 7 bases. This clonotype was counted only a few times. Amplified regions were TCR beta CDR3 sequences from RNA transcripts. Using the HTBI primer set, a first-round RT-PCR was run on the TCR CDR3. In TCRdb, the multiplex PCR reads were re-called with MiXCR into one record per CDR3 protein. The sample lists 750,000 to 950,000 distinct CDR3 sequences; 35% to 40% were seen once. Exclusion followed for patients with uncontrolled infection, other autoimmune disease, pregnancy or lactation.

The genes are TRBV19 and TRBJ2-7, with 12 bases aligning to TRBD1. Sequencing was done on a sample of blood. This sequence originates from a man younger than 30 with Graves' hyperthyroidism. The CDR3 coding sequence is TGTGCCAGTTCCGAAGGGACAGGGGGCAGTGAGCAGTACTTC. It is translated as CASSEGTGGSEQYF. The full variable domain, with the rest looked up from reference TRBV19 and TRBJ2-7, is DGGITQSPKYLFRKEGQNVTLSCEQNLNHDAMYWYRQDPGQGLRLIYYSQIVNDFQKGDIAEGYSVSREKKESFPLTVTSAQKNPTAFYLCASSEGTGGSEQYFGPGTRLTVT.